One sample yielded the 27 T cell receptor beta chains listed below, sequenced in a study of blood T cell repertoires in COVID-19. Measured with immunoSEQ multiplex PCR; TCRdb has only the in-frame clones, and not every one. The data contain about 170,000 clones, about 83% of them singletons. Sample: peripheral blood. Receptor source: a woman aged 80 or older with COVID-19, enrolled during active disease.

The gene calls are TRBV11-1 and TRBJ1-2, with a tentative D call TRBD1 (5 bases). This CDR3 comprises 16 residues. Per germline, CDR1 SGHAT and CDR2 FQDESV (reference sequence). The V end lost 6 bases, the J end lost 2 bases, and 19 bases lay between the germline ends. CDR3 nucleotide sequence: TGTGCCAGCAGTTGGGGTGGGGCCGCCAAAAACTATGGCTACACCTTC. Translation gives CASSWGGAAKNYGYTF.

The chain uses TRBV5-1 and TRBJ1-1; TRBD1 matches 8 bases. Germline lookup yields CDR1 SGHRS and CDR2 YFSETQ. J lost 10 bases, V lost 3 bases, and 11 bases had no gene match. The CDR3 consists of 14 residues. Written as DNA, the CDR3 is TGCGCCAGCAGCTCATCACAGGGGGGATCTACAGCTTTCTTT. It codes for CASSSSQGGSTAFF.

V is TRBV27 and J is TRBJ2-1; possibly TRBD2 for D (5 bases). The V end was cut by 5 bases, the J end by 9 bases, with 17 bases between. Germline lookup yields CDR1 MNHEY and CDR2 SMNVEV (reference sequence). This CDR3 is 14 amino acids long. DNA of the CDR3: TGTGCCAGCAGTCCCCAAGTCGCAGGAGGTGAGCAGTTCTTC. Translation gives CASSPQVAGGEQFF.

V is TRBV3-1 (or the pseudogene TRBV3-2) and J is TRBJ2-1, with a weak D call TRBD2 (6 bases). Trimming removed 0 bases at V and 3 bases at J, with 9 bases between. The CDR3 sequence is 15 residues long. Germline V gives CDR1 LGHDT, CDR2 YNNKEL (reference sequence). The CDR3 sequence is CASSQDWRGYNEQFF. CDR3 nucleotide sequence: TGTGCCAGCAGCCAAGATTGGCGGGGCTACAATGAGCAGTTCTTC.

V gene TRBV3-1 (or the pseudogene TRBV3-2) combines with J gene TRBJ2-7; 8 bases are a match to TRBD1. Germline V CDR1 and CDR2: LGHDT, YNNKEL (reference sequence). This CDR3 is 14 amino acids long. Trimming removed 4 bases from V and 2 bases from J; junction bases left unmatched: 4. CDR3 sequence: CASSRPGQAYEQYF. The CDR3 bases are TGTGCCAGCAGCCGACCGGGACAGGCCTACGAGCAGTACTTC.

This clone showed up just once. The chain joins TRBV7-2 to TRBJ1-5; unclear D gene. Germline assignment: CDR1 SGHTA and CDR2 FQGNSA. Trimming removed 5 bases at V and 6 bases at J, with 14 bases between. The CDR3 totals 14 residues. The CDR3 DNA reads TGTGCCAGCAGCCCGGCGACGGGTTCTCAGCCCCAGCATTTT. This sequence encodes CASSPATGSQPQHF.

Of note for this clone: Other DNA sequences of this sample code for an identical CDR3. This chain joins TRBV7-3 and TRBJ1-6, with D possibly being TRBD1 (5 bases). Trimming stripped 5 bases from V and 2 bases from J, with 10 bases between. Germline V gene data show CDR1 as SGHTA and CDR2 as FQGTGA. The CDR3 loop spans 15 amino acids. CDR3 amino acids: CASSALTAYNSPLHF. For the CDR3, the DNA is TGTGCCAGCAGCGCCCTGACAGCCTATAATTCACCCCTCCACTTT.

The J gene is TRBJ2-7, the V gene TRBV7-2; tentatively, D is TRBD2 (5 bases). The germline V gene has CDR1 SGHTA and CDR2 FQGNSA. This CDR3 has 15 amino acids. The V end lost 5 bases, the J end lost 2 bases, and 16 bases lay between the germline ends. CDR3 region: CASSPEGQYPYEQYF. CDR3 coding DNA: TGTGCCAGCAGCCCCGAGGGCCAATACCCCTACGAGCAGTACTTC.

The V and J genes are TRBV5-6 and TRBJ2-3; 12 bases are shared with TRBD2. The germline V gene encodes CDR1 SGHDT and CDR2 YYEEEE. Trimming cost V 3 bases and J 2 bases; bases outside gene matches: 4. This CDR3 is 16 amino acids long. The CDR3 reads CASSSRTSGNTDTQYF. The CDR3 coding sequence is TGTGCCAGCAGCTCCCGGACTAGCGGGAACACAGATACGCAGTATTTT.

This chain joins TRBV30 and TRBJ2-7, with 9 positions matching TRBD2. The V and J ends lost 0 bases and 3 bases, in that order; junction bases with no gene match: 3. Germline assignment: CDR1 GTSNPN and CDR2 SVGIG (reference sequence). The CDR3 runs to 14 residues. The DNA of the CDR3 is TGTGCCTGGAGTGTAGGTAGCGGGAGCTACGAGCAGTACTTC. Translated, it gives CAWSVGSGSYEQYF. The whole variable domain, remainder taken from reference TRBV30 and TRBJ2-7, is SQTIHQWPATLVQPVGSPLSLECTVEGTSNPNLYWYRQAAGRGLQLLFYSVGIGQISSEVPQNLSASRPQDRQFILSSKKLLLSDSGFYLCAWSVGSGSYEQYFGPGTRLTVT.

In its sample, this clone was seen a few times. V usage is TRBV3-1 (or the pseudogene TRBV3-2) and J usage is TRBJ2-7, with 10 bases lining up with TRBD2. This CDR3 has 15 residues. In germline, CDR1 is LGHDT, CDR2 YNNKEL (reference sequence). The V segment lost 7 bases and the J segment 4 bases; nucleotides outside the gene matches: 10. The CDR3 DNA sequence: TGTGCCAGCACCCGAGCGGGAGGGCTTTGGTACGAGCAGTACTTC. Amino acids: CASTRAGGLWYEQYF.

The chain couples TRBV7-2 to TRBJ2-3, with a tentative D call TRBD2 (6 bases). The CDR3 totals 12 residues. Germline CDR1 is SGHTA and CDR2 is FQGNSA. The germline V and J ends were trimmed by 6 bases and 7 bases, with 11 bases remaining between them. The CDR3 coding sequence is TGTGCCAGCAGTCTCCGGGGGAATACGCAGTATTTT. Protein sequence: CASSLRGNTQYF.

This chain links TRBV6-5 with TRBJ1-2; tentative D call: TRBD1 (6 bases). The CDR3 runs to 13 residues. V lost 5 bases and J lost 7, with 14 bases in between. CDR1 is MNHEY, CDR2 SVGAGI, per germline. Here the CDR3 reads CASSTRNRAGYTF. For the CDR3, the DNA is TGTGCCAGCAGTACCCGGAACAGGGCTGGCTACACCTTC.

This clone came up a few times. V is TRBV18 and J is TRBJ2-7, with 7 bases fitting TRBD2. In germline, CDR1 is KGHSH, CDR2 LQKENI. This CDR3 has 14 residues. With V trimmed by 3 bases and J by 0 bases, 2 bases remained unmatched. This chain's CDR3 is CASSPGTTSYEQYF. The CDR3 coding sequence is TGTGCCAGCTCACCTGGGACTACCTCCTACGAGCAGTACTTC.

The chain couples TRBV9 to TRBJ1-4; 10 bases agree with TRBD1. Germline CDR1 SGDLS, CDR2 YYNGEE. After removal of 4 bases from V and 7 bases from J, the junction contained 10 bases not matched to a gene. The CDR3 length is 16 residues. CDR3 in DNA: TGTGCCAGCAGCCCCTCCCTCCGGGACAGGGGTGAAAAACTGTTTTTT. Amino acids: CASSPSLRDRGEKLFF.

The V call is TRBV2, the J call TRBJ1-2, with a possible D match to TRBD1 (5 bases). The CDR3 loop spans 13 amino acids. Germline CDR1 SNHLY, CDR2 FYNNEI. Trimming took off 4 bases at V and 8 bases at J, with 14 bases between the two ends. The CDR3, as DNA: TGTGCCAGCAGTGCTGACATGCAGGGCGGCTACACCTTC. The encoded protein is CASSADMQGGYTF. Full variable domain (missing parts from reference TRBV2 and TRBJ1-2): EPEVTQTPSHQVTQMGQEVILRCVPISNHLYFYWYRQILGQKVEFLVSFYNNEISEKSEIFDDQFSVERPDGSNFTLKIRSTKLEDSAMYFCASSADMQGGYTFGSGTRLTVV.

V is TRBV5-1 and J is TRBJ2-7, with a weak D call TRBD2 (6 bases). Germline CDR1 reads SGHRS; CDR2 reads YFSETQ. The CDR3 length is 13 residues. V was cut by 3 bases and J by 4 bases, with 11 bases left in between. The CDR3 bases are TGCGCCAGCAGCTCGGGACGGGAGTACGAGCAGTACTTC. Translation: CASSSGREYEQYF.

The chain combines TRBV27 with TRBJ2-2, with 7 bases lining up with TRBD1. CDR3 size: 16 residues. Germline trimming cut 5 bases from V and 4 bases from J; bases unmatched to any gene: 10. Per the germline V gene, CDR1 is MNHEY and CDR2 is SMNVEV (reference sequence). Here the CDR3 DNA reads TGTGCCAGCAGTCCCAGACAGGGAGTGGTCACCGGGGAGCTGTTTTTT. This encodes CASSPRQGVVTGELFF.

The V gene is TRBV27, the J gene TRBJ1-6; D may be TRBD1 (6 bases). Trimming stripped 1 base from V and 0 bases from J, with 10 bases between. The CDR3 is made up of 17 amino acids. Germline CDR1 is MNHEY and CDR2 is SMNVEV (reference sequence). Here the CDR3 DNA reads TGTGCCAGCAGTTTATTCACAGGGAGCTCCTATAATTCACCCCTCCACTTT. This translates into CASSLFTGSSYNSPLHF.

The CDR3 DNA is TGTGCCAGCGGCACCGGGACAGGGGGTGCCACCGGGGAGCTGTTTTTT. Its translation: CASGTGTGGATGELFF. The chain couples TRBV27 to TRBJ2-2, with 11 bases that match TRBD1. J gave up 4 bases and V 8 bases, and 9 bases lay outside the gene matches. The germline gives CDR1 MNHEY, CDR2 SMNVEV (reference sequence). CDR3 size: 16 residues.

CDR3 residues: CATSDQTTTTSFGEQFF. The DNA for the CDR3 is TGTGCCACCAGTGATCAGACAACTACAACTAGTTTCGGTGAGCAGTTCTTC. The rearrangement links TRBV24-1 to TRBJ2-1, with D maybe TRBD2 (5 bases). With 3 bases removed from V and 9 bases from J, the gap between germline ends came to 23 bases. CDR3 length equals 17 residues. Germline CDR1 and CDR2: KGHDR and SFDVKD.

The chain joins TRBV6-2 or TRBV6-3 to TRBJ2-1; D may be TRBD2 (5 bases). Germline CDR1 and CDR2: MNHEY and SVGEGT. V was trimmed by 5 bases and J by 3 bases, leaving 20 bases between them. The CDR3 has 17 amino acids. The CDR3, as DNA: TGTGCCAGCAGTCCAGACCCATGGAAGCGGATCTACAATGAGCAGTTCTTC. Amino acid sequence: CASSPDPWKRIYNEQFF.

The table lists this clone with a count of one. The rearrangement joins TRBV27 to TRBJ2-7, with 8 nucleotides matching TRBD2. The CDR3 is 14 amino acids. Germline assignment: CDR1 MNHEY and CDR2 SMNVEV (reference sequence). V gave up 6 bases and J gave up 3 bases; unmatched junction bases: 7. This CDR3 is CASRTYGGVYEQYF. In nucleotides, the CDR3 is TGTGCCAGCAGAACCTACGGGGGGGTCTACGAGCAGTACTTC.

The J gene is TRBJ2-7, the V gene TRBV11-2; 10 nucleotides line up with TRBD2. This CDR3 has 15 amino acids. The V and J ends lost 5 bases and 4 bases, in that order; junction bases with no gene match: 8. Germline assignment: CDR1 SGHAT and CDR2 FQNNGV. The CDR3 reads CASSPRLAGPYEQYF. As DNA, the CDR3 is TGTGCCAGCAGCCCCCGACTAGCGGGTCCTTACGAGCAGTACTTC.

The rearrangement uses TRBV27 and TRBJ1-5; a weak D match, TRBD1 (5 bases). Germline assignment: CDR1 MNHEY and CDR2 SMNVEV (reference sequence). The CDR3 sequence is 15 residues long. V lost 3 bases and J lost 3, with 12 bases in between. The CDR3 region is CASSFAGRDNQPQHF. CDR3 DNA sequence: TGTGCCAGCAGTTTTGCAGGGAGGGACAATCAGCCCCAGCATTTT.

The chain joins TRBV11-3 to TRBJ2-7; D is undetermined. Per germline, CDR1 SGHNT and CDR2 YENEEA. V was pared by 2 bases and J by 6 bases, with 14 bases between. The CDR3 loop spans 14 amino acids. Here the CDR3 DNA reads TGTGCCAGCAGCTTAATCGACTTTACGACCGAGCAGTACTTC. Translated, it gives CASSLIDFTTEQYF.

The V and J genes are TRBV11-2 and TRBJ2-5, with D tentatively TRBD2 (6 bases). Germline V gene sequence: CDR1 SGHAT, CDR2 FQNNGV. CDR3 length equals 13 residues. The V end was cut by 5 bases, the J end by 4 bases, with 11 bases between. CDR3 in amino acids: CASSRGTGETQYF. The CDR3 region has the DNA TGTGCCAGCAGCCGGGGGACTGGAGAGACCCAGTACTTC.